This TCR beta chain originates from a study of blood T cell repertoires in COVID-19. This clone appeared once. The junction had 8 bases not matched to a gene; V was cut back by 4 bases and J by 6 bases. The CDR3 has 14 amino acids. Germline V gives CDR1 KGHSH, CDR2 LQKENI. TCRdb's copy holds only in-frame clones and misses some; the assay was immunoSEQ multiplex PCR. The sample has about 60,000 clones, approximately 90% seen once. This TCR derives from a human donor in a cohort sampled during active COVID-19. The sample taken for sequencing was peripheral blood. The chain carries TRBV18 and TRBJ1-2; 7 bases match TRBD1. The CDR3 is CASSLLGTDDGYTF. CDR3 bases: TGTGCCAGCTCACTGCTGGGGACAGACGATGGCTACACCTTC.